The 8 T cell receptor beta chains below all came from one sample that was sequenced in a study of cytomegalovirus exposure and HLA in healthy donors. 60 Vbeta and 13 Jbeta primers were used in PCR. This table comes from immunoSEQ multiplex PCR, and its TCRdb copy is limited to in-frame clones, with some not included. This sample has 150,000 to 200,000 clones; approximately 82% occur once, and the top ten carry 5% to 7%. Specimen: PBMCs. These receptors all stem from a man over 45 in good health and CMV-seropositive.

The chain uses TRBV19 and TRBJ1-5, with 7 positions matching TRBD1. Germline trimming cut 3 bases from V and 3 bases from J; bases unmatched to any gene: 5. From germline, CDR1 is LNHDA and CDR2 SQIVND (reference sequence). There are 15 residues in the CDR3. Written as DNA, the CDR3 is TGTGCCAGTAGTATGGGAACAGGGGCCAATCAGCCCCAGCATTTT. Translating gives CASSMGTGANQPQHF.

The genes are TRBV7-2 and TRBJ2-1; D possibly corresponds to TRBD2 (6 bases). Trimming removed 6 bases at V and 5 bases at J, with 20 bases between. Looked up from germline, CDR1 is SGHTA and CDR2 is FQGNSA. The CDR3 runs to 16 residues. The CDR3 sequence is CASRATPGLLHNEQFF. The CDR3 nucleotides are TGTGCCAGCAGAGCTACTCCGGGACTTCTCCACAATGAGCAGTTCTTC.

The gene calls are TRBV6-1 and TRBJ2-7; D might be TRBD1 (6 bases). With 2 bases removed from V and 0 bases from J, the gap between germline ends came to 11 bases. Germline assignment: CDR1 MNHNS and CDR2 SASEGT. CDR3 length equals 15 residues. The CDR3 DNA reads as TGTGCCAGCAGTGAACAACGGACAGCCTCCTACGAGCAGTACTTC. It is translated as CASSEQRTASYEQYF.

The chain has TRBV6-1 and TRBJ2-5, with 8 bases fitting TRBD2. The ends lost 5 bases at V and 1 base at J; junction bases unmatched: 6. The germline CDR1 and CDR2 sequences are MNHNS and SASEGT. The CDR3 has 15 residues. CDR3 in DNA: TGTGCCAGCAGTCGAGGACTAGCTAGCCAAGAGACCCAGTACTTC. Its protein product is CASSRGLASQETQYF.

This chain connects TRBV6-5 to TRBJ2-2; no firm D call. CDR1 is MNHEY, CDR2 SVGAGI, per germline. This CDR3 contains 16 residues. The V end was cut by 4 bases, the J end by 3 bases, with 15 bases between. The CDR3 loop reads CASSSSDTLYTGELFF. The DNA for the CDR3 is TGTGCCAGCAGTTCATCAGACACTCTGTACACCGGGGAGCTGTTTTTT.

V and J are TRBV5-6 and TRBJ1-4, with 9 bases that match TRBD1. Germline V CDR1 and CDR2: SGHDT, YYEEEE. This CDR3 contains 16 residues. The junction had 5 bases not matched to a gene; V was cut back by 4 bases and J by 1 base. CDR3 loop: CASSHRQGGTNEKLFF. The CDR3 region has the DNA TGTGCCAGCAGCCACCGACAGGGGGGAACTAATGAAAAACTGTTTTTT.

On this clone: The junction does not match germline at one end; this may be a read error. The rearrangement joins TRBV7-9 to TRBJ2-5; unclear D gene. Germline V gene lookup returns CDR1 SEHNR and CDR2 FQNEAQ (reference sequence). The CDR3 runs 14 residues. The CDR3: CASSLVAGWETQYF. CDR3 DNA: TGTGCCAGTAGCTTAGTTGCCGGGTGGGAGACCCAGTACTTC.

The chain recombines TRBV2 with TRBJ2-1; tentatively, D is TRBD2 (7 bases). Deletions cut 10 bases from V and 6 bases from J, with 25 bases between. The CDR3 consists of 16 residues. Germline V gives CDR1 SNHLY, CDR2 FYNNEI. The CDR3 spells CATLGGGQAWGNEQFF. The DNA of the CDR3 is TGTGCCACCCTGGGGGGGGGACAAGCGTGGGGCAATGAGCAGTTCTTC.